The clone carrying this T cell receptor beta chain was detected many times. Antigen unknown. The data derive from a study of human T cells and chemical hapten exposure. Study overall: 2% DPC applied to an approximately 2 cm by approximately 2 cm arm area sensitized donors.

The CDR3 length is 13 residues. Between the trimmed V and J ends, which lost 1 base and 4 bases, there was a span of 7 bases. Single cDNA molecules in the library carried unique molecular identifiers attached during preparation. From the RACE reads, TCRdb called clonotypes with MiXCR, one entry per CDR3 protein. The profile shows some 380,000 distinct CDR3 sequences, about 4.8% of them singletons. Time point reported: patch test 1, 2 weeks after DPC sensitization. Specified treatment: therapeutic diphenylcyclopropenone sensitization with weekly scalp DPC. Study-wide findings and caveats: Following DPC sensitization, TCRs present above 1 in 1000 frequency showed no change. Alopecia affecting every donor means their immune response may not match healthy people's.

The origin of this receptor is a woman between 50 and 59 years old with alopecia areata. Some clones in this sample may be carry-over from other donors' samples. The source material was whole blood, sampled in connection with sensitization to the hapten diphenylcyclopropenone (DPC). V is TRBV12-3 or TRBV12-4 and J is TRBJ1-1; unclear D gene. The CDR3 nucleotides read TGTGCCAGCAGTTTAGACCGGGGCACTGAAGCTTTCTTT. Protein sequence: CASSLDRGTEAFF.